In this sample, the clone carrying this TCR beta chain turned up many times. The antigen is unknown. The CDR3 end is not reached by the read, which stops 3 residues before it; the germline J gene fills it in. This record belongs to a study of T cell clonality in common variable immunodeficiency. Generated by immunoSEQ multiplex PCR, the TCRdb table keeps only in-frame clones and is missing some. This repertoire lists roughly 50,000 clones without singletons; approximately 3.6% sits in the top ten. Caucasian heritage predominated among both patients and controls. Heparinized whole blood, roughly 5 to 8.5 ml, came from each donor. The CDR3 runs to 11 residues. CDR1 DFQATT and CDR2 SNEGSKA come from the germline V gene (reference sequence). Trimming took 5 bases from V and 4 from J, leaving 8 bases between them. The study, taken as a whole, reports: Shared TCRbeta clones were fewer between CVID subjects than controls.

The J gene is TRBJ1-1, the V gene TRBV20-1; no clear D gene. This clonotype originated in a person between 18 and 70 years old in good health. Material: peripheral blood mononuclear cells. CDR3 residues: CSAEGGTEAFF. The DNA read from the CDR3 is TGCAGTGCTGAGGGTGGCACTGAA.